This is a list of T cell receptor beta chains from one sample in a study of blood T cells in healthy people across ages. TCRdb independently ran MiXCR on the 5' RACE reads; one entry per CDR3 protein. The table records over 1,300,000 distinct CDR3 sequences, 59% of them present only once. Specimen: blood. These receptors all come from a man aged 18 to 29 in good health. CDR3s include the opening cysteine and the closing phenylalanine or tryptophan. Each record gives: J gene, V gene, D gene, clone size, CDR3 DNA, CDR3 protein. D genes are given only for firm matches. A row's size may be missing; if present it is once, few, many or a size class.

J gene: TRBJ2-1
V gene: TRBV6-2/TRBV6-3
D gene: -
clone size: once
CDR3 DNA: TGTGCCAGCAGTTATTGGGTTGGTGAGCAGTTCTTC
CDR3 protein: CASSYWVGEQFF

J gene: TRBJ2-1
V gene: TRBV10-3
D gene: TRBD2
clone size: -
CDR3 DNA: TGTGCCATCAGGGGACTAGCGGGTCTCGAGAGGAATGAGCAGTTCTTC
CDR3 protein: CAIRGLAGLERNEQFF

J gene: TRBJ2-7
V gene: TRBV4-1
D gene: TRBD1
clone size: -
CDR3 DNA: TGCGCCAGCAGCCCCGGTCGGACAGGGAACGAGCAGTACTTC
CDR3 protein: CASSPGRTGNEQYF

J gene: TRBJ1-5
V gene: TRBV11-2
D gene: TRBD1
clone size: -
CDR3 DNA: TGTGCCAGCAGCTTAGAGGGACAGGGTGCGAATCAGCCCCAGCATTTT
CDR3 protein: CASSLEGQGANQPQHF

J gene: TRBJ2-7
V gene: TRBV27
D gene: TRBD1
clone size: -
CDR3 DNA: TGTGCCAGCAGGCTGGGTACAGGGGACGAGCAGTACTTC
CDR3 protein: CASRLGTGDEQYF

J gene: TRBJ1-2
V gene: TRBV4-3
D gene: -
clone size: -
CDR3 DNA: TGCGCCAGCAGCCCCCACCGCACGGCAGGGAACTATGGCTACACCTTC
CDR3 protein: CASSPHRTAGNYGYTF

J gene: TRBJ2-1
V gene: TRBV3-1
D gene: TRBD2
clone size: -
CDR3 DNA: TGTGCCAGCAGCCAAGGACTAGCGGGAAACGATGAGCAGTTCTTC
CDR3 protein: CASSQGLAGNDEQFF

J gene: TRBJ1-1
V gene: TRBV29-1
D gene: -
clone size: -
CDR3 DNA: TGCAGCGTTGATTCTGGGGGGAGTGAAGCTTTCTTT
CDR3 protein: CSVDSGGSEAFF

J gene: TRBJ1-1
V gene: TRBV12-3/TRBV12-4
D gene: -
clone size: -
CDR3 DNA: TGTGCCAGCAGTACGACGCGAGGAGAAACTGAAGCTTTCTTT
CDR3 protein: CASSTTRGETEAFF

J gene: TRBJ2-5
V gene: TRBV4-1
D gene: TRBD1
clone size: few
CDR3 DNA: TGCGCCAGCAGCCAGCTCACAGGGGTAGAGACCCAGTACTTC
CDR3 protein: CASSQLTGVETQYF

J gene: TRBJ2-3
V gene: TRBV15
D gene: -
clone size: -
CDR3 DNA: TGTGCCACCAGCAGAGATCTACGGGCAGGAGGCACAGATACGCAGTATTTT
CDR3 protein: CATSRDLRAGGTDTQYF

J gene: TRBJ2-1
V gene: TRBV20-1
D gene: TRBD2
clone size: few
CDR3 DNA: TGCAGTGCTCGTACCTTAGGACTAGCGGGAGCGGAGCAGTTCTTC
CDR3 protein: CSARTLGLAGAEQFF

J gene: TRBJ2-1
V gene: TRBV29-1
D gene: -
clone size: few
CDR3 DNA: TGCAGCGTTGAAACCAGTGGTGAGCAGTTCTTC
CDR3 protein: CSVETSGEQFF

J gene: TRBJ2-7
V gene: TRBV7-9
D gene: -
clone size: once
CDR3 DNA: TGTGCCAGCAGCAAGTCACCCTACGAGCAGTACTTC
CDR3 protein: CASSKSPYEQYF

J gene: TRBJ2-7
V gene: TRBV28
D gene: -
clone size: -
CDR3 DNA: TGTGCCAGCACCTTATTCCTGTGGACGGATAATACCTACGAGCAGTACTTC
CDR3 protein: CASTLFLWTDNTYEQYF

J gene: TRBJ2-7
V gene: TRBV28
D gene: -
clone size: few
CDR3 DNA: TGTGCCAGCAGTCCCTCTGAGTACGAGCAGTACTTC
CDR3 protein: CASSPSEYEQYF

J gene: TRBJ2-4
V gene: TRBV11-2
D gene: -
clone size: few
CDR3 DNA: TGTGCCAGCAGCCGGGACGGAATAGCCAAAAACATTCAGTACTTC
CDR3 protein: CASSRDGIAKNIQYF

J gene: TRBJ2-2
V gene: TRBV4-2
D gene: -
clone size: few
CDR3 DNA: TGTGCCAGCAGCGAAGTTGGGGCCGACAACACCGGGGAGCTGTTTTTT
CDR3 protein: CASSEVGADNTGELFF

J gene: TRBJ1-2
V gene: TRBV4-2
D gene: -
clone size: few
CDR3 DNA: TGTGCCAGCAGCCAAGAAGAAGGCAGGACTAACTATGGCTACACCTTC
CDR3 protein: CASSQEEGRTNYGYTF

J gene: TRBJ2-7
V gene: TRBV5-6
D gene: -
clone size: once
CDR3 DNA: TGTGCCAGCACCGAGCAAGGCGGCTCCTACGAGCAGTACTTT
CDR3 protein: CASTEQGGSYEQYF

J gene: TRBJ2-1
V gene: TRBV7-7
D gene: -
clone size: -
CDR3 DNA: TGTGCCAGCAGCGAGACTCCAAACAAGGAGCAGTTCTTC
CDR3 protein: CASSETPNKEQFF